The 10 T cell receptor beta chains reported below all come from one sample, sequenced in a study of control samples from healthy donors and cancer patients. Sequenced by immunoSEQ multiplex PCR; TCRdb stores in-frame clones only, minus some. Among roughly 100,000 clones listed, roughly 92% were seen once. Sequenced: blood. The receptors stem from a human donor in good health. The donor label of this sample is uncertain.

This chain links TRBV9 with TRBJ2-5; 11 bases line up with TRBD2. The CDR3 covers 16 residues. V lost 0 bases, J lost 4 bases, and 5 bases stayed unmatched. CDR1 is SGDLS, CDR2 YYNGEE, per germline. The CDR3 coding sequence is TGTGCCAGCAGCGTAGGTAGCGGGGGGGCATTAGAGACCCAGTACTTC. Its protein is CASSVGSGGALETQYF. The full variable domain, with the rest looked up from reference TRBV9 and TRBJ2-5, is DSGVTQTPKHLITATGQRVTLRCSPRSGDLSVYWYQQSLDQGLQFLIQYYNGEERAKGNILERFSAQQFPDLHSELNLSSLELGDSALYFCASSVGSGGALETQYFGPGTRLLVL.

The J gene is TRBJ2-7, the V gene TRBV29-1; TRBD2 might be the D (5 bases). The CDR3 sequence is 16 residues long. Per germline, CDR1 SQVTM and CDR2 ANQGSEA. The ends were cut back, 0 bases at V and 1 base at J, with 16 bases in the middle. CDR3 loop: CSVEDGDGLLSYEQYF. The CDR3 DNA reads as TGCAGCGTTGAAGACGGTGACGGACTTCTGTCCTACGAGCAGTACTTC.

This clone has more than one count but fewer than ten. The chain links TRBV5-8 to TRBJ1-2, with D hard to call. The CDR3 totals 13 residues. Germline CDR1 is SGHTS and CDR2 is YDEGEE. The V and J ends lost 2 bases and 4 bases respectively, with 9 bases between them. CDR3 DNA sequence: TGTGCCAGCAGCTTCTCCGAGATCTATGGCTACACCTTC. It codes for CASSFSEIYGYTF.

This clone was counted once. The chain recombines TRBV7-3 with TRBJ2-1, with D perhaps TRBD1 or TRBD2 (6 bases each). The CDR3 is made up of 16 amino acids. V gave up 0 bases and J gave up 7 bases, with 16 bases separating them. The germline CDR1 and CDR2 sequences are SGHTA and FQGTGA. The CDR3 nucleotides read TGTGCCAGCAGCTTAACGTTACGACGGGGGCTTAATGAGCAGTTCTTC. Protein product: CASSLTLRRGLNEQFF. The whole variable domain, filled in from reference TRBV7-3 and TRBJ2-1, reads GAGVSQTPSNKVTEKGKYVELRCDPISGHTALYWYRQSLGQGPEFLIYFQGTGAADDSGLPNDRFFAVRPEGSVSTLKIQRTERGDSAVYLCASSLTLRRGLNEQFFGPGTRLTVL.

The CDR3 region has the DNA TGTGCCAGCAGTTTTAGGGGGTACGAGCAGTACTTC. It is translated as CASSFRGYEQYF. J is TRBJ2-7 and V is TRBV12-3 or TRBV12-4, with D perhaps matching TRBD1 (6 bases). Trimming took off 3 bases at V and 4 bases at J, with 7 bases between the two ends. This CDR3 has 12 residues.

The chain is built from TRBV6-2 or TRBV6-3 and TRBJ1-2; D not certain. Germline V gene lookup returns CDR1 MNHEY and CDR2 SVGEGT. This CDR3 contains 14 residues. Trimming stripped 4 bases from V and 4 bases from J, with 13 bases between. This CDR3 is CASSSNTFSYGYTF. The CDR3 bases are TGTGCCAGCAGTTCCAACACCTTTAGCTATGGCTACACCTTC.

The V and J genes are TRBV6-2 or TRBV6-3 and TRBJ1-2; tentatively, D is TRBD1 (5 bases). There are 13 residues in the CDR3. Germline CDR1 and CDR2: MNHEY and SVGEGT. V gave up 2 bases and J gave up 5 bases, with 9 bases separating them. CDR3 DNA: TGTGCCAGCAGTTACGAGGGGAGGTATGGCTACACCTTC. This translates into CASSYEGRYGYTF.

The chain has TRBV27 and TRBJ1-1; D perhaps matches TRBD1 (5 bases). Looked up from germline, CDR1 is MNHEY and CDR2 is SMNVEV (reference sequence). Deletions cut 3 bases from V and 1 base from J, with 12 bases between. CDR3 length: 15 amino acids. For the CDR3, the DNA is TGTGCCAGCAGTTTGGGTCGGGGGACGAACACTGAAGCTTTCTTT. Protein sequence: CASSLGRGTNTEAFF.

Comments on this clone: Additional DNA sequences in this sample encode the identical CDR3. The V and J genes are TRBV5-1 and TRBJ2-1, with D possibly being TRBD2 (5 bases). The germline gives CDR1 SGHRS, CDR2 YFSETQ. Trimming removed 2 bases from V and 8 bases from J, with 5 bases in between. The CDR3 totals 11 residues. The CDR3 DNA sequence: TGCGCCAGCAGCTTCGGGGATGAGCAGTTCTTC. Its translation is CASSFGDEQFF.

The chain has TRBV28 and TRBJ1-2, with TRBD1 as a possible D gene (5 bases). Trimming pared 7 bases from V and 12 bases from J, leaving 27 bases between. The CDR3 is 15 residues long. Germline V gene sequence: CDR1 MDHEN, CDR2 SYDVKM. CDR3 coding DNA: TGTGCCAGCACCCCCCCGCGGGGCAGGGTGTATCGGGACACCTTC. Its translation: CASTPPRGRVYRDTF.